These 21 T cell receptor beta chains share one sample of origin, sequenced in a study of T cell responses to AZD1222 COVID-19 vaccine. Profiled with immunoSEQ multiplex PCR; TCRdb holds only in-frame clones, not every one. The repertoire includes about 200,000 clones, 85% to 95% of them detected once, and 1% sits in the top ten. Sequencing used peripheral blood, obtained 28 days after the second AZD1222 dose. The receptor set was obtained from an adult who received the AZD1222 COVID-19 vaccine.

The genes are TRBV9 and TRBJ1-1, with D maybe TRBD1 (6 bases). There are 15 residues in the CDR3. Germline-derived CDR1 and CDR2 are SGDLS and YYNGEE. V lost 3 bases and J lost 0, with 12 bases in between. The DNA of the CDR3 is TGTGCCAGCAGCGCAGGGGACACCTTGAACACTGAAGCTTTCTTT. Amino acids: CASSAGDTLNTEAFF.

This clone was observed a handful of times. The chain combines TRBV2 with TRBJ2-7; D assignment may be TRBD1 or TRBD2 (6 bases each). This CDR3 region has 14 residues. The germline V and J ends were trimmed by 4 bases and 3 bases, with 13 bases remaining between them. Germline V gives CDR1 SNHLY, CDR2 FYNNEI. Here the CDR3 DNA reads TGTGCCAGCAGTGCAACGGGGGCCCGCTACGAGCAGTACTTC. Its translation: CASSATGARYEQYF.

The chain is built from TRBV7-8 and TRBJ1-5; a weak D match, TRBD1 (5 bases). CDR1 and CDR2 from the germline V gene are SGHVS and FQNEAQ. CDR3 length equals 17 residues. V was clipped by 5 bases and J by 2 bases, with 19 bases between them. The CDR3 region is CASSKDTPWLGNQPQHF. CDR3 nucleotides: TGTGCCAGCAGCAAGGACACCCCCTGGTTGGGCAATCAGCCCCAGCATTTT.

Of note for this clone: Other DNA sequences from this sample encode an identical CDR3 as well. The CDR3 bases are TGTGCCAGCAGCGTTACAGGTACTGGAAACACCATATATTTT. Its protein product is CASSVTGTGNTIYF. This chain joins TRBV9 and TRBJ1-3, with D possibly TRBD1 on 5 matching bases. Trimming shortened V by 2 bases and J by 2 bases, and 8 bases separated the two germline ends. The CDR3 covers 14 residues. CDR1 SGDLS and CDR2 YYNGEE come from the germline V gene.

V is TRBV27 and J is TRBJ1-5; no clear D gene. The CDR3 consists of 17 residues. V lost 2 bases and J 3 bases, leaving 17 bases between the germline ends. Germline V gene sequence: CDR1 MNHEY, CDR2 SMNVEV (reference sequence). CDR3 in DNA: TGTGCCAGCAGTTTAGAAGGAATTAGCCGGAACAATCAGCCCCAGCATTTT. Protein: CASSLEGISRNNQPQHF.

V usage is TRBV5-1 and J usage is TRBJ2-3; 10 bases align to TRBD2. This CDR3 region has 15 residues. Germline CDR1 is SGHRS and CDR2 is YFSETQ. V lost 5 bases and J lost 3; bases outside the gene matches: 6. The DNA of the CDR3 is TGCGCCAGCAGAAGGACTAGCGGATCAACAGATACGCAGTATTTT. Protein product: CASRRTSGSTDTQYF.

Only one count was recorded for this clone. The CDR3: CASRFDRASPLHF. The DNA of the CDR3 is TGTGCCAGCCGGTTTGACAGGGCTTCACCCCTCCACTTT. V usage is TRBV2 and J usage is TRBJ1-6, with 7 bases aligning to TRBD1. V shed 8 bases, J shed 9 bases, and the junction held 7 bases outside the gene matches. Germline V gene sequence: CDR1 SNHLY, CDR2 FYNNEI. The CDR3 has 13 amino acids.

V usage is TRBV11-3 and J usage is TRBJ2-3, with 13 bases matching TRBD2. Trimming at V came to 3 bases and at J to 6 bases, leaving 6 bases not matched to a gene. Germline V gives CDR1 SGHNT, CDR2 YENEEA. This CDR3 spans 16 amino acids. CDR3 in DNA: TGTGCCAGCAGCTTTGGGACTAGCGGGGATGTTGATACGCAGTATTTT. This encodes CASSFGTSGDVDTQYF.

This chain joins TRBV2 and TRBJ1-6, with 7 bases fitting TRBD1. Germline-derived CDR1 and CDR2 are SNHLY and FYNNEI. The V and J ends lost 5 bases and 10 bases, in that order; junction bases with no gene match: 5. The CDR3 contains 13 residues. This CDR3 reads CASSRDSQSPLHF. The CDR3 DNA follows: TGTGCCAGCAGTCGGGACAGTCAGTCACCCCTCCACTTT.

The chain is built from TRBV28 and TRBJ1-2, with D possibly matching TRBD1 (5 bases). CDR3 length equals 13 residues. Germline CDR1 is MDHEN and CDR2 is SYDVKM. Trimming pared 4 bases from V and 6 bases from J, leaving 12 bases between. The CDR3 here is CASSSQGPHGYTF. CDR3 DNA sequence: TGTGCCAGCAGTTCTCAGGGACCCCATGGCTACACCTTC.

The CDR3 spells CASSLPPGATGANVLTF. For the CDR3, the DNA is TGTGCCAGCAGTTTACCACCGGGGGCGACTGGGGCCAACGTCCTGACTTTC. The chain recombines TRBV27 with TRBJ2-6; D could derive from TRBD1 or TRBD2 (6 bases each). The CDR3 is 17 residues long. Trimming shortened V by 2 bases and J by 2 bases, and 13 bases separated the two germline ends. Germline V lookup: CDR1 MNHEY, CDR2 SMNVEV (reference sequence).

The V and J genes are TRBV5-1 and TRBJ2-1; D might be TRBD2 (5 bases). The CDR3 sequence is 19 residues long. Trimming cost V 0 bases and J 2 bases, with 21 bases left between them. Germline V gene data show CDR1 as SGHRS and CDR2 as YFSETQ. CDR3 residues: CASSLGIPQRPGTYNEQFF. The DNA for the CDR3 is TGCGCCAGCAGCTTGGGAATCCCGCAGCGTCCCGGGACCTACAATGAGCAGTTCTTC.

The chain links TRBV7-8 to TRBJ1-2; TRBD1 agrees at 7 bases. The CDR3 sequence is 16 residues long. The V gene's germline CDR1 is SGHVS and CDR2 FQNEAQ. J gave up 4 bases and V 5 bases, and 13 bases lay outside the gene matches. The CDR3 nucleotides read TGTGCCAGCAGCAGCCCCGACAGGGAGAATGGCTATGGCTACACCTTC. Translation: CASSSPDRENGYGYTF.

The V call is TRBV6-2 or TRBV6-3, the J call TRBJ2-7; 9 bases fit TRBD1. This CDR3 contains 15 residues. V shed 2 bases, J shed 4 bases, and the junction held 6 bases outside the gene matches. Germline V lookup: CDR1 MNHEY, CDR2 SVGEGT. CDR3 in amino acids: CASSYGDRVRYEQYF. The DNA for the CDR3 is TGTGCCAGCAGTTACGGGGACAGGGTTCGGTACGAGCAGTACTTC.

Remarks on this clone: Other DNA sequences from this sample encode an identical CDR3 as well. The chain employs TRBV12-3 or TRBV12-4 and TRBJ2-7, with D perhaps TRBD1 (6 bases). Trimming removed 6 bases from V and 3 bases from J, with 12 bases in between. CDR3 size: 13 residues. The CDR3 bases are TGTGCCAGCAGCCCCGGGACATTCTACGAGCAGTACTTC. It codes for CASSPGTFYEQYF.

The rearrangement links TRBV6-5 to TRBJ1-3; the match to TRBD1 covers 7 bases. Germline loops: CDR1 MNHEY, CDR2 SVGAGI. This CDR3 contains 15 residues. V was clipped by 6 bases and J by 0 bases; unmatched bases: 5. The CDR3 nucleotides are TGTGCCAGCAGCCCCGACAGGGCCTCTGGAAACACCATATATTTT. It is translated as CASSPDRASGNTIYF.

The gene calls are TRBV29-1 and TRBJ1-5; unclear D gene. Germline CDR1 reads SQVTM; CDR2 reads ANQGSEA. Trimming shortened V by 4 bases and J by 6 bases, and 16 bases separated the two germline ends. The length of the CDR3 is 14 residues. In DNA, the CDR3 is TGCAGCGTTGGTTCGGGGTCAGGACCTCAGCCCCAGCATTTT. This codes for CSVGSGSGPQPQHF. The full variable domain, rest sourced from reference TRBV29-1 and TRBJ1-5, is SAVISQKPSRDICQRGTSLTIQCQVDSQVTMMFWYRQQPGQSLTLIATANQGSEATYESGFVIDKFPISRPNLTFSTLTVSNMSPEDSSIYLCSVGSGSGPQPQHFGDGTRLSIL.

V gene TRBV6-1 combines with J gene TRBJ1-2; 10 positions agree with TRBD1. There are 17 residues in the CDR3. Germline V gene sequence: CDR1 MNHNS, CDR2 SASEGT. V lost 0 bases, J lost 5 bases, and 9 bases stayed unmatched. CDR3 nucleotides: TGTGCCAGCAGTGAAGCGATCGCCGCGGGACAGGGGTATGGCTACACCTTC. Its translation is CASSEAIAAGQGYGYTF.

The chain has TRBV2 and TRBJ1-2, with 9 bases matching TRBD1. The germline V gene has CDR1 SNHLY and CDR2 FYNNEI. This CDR3 contains 14 residues. The V and J ends lost 8 bases and 8 bases, in that order; junction bases with no gene match: 12. This chain's CDR3 is CASLAGTGLMGYTF. The DNA of the CDR3 is TGTGCCAGCTTAGCCGGGACAGGGCTTATGGGCTACACCTTC.

The V gene is TRBV6-6, the J gene TRBJ1-3; 7 nucleotides match TRBD1. The V and J ends lost 6 bases and 4 bases, in that order; junction bases with no gene match: 9. This CDR3 spans 15 amino acids. In germline, CDR1 is MNHNY, CDR2 SVGAGI (reference sequence). This chain's CDR3 is CASSLTTGSGNTIYF. CDR3 nucleotides: TGTGCCAGCAGCCTCACGACAGGGTCGGGAAACACCATATATTTT.

The chain recombines TRBV5-4 with TRBJ2-7, with D uncertain. From germline, CDR1 is SGHNT and CDR2 YYREEE (reference sequence). Deletions cut 2 bases from V and 5 bases from J, with 8 bases between. The CDR3 runs to 12 residues. As DNA, the CDR3 is TGTGCCAGCAGCTTAGGAGTGGACGAGCAGTACTTC. Protein product: CASSLGVDEQYF.